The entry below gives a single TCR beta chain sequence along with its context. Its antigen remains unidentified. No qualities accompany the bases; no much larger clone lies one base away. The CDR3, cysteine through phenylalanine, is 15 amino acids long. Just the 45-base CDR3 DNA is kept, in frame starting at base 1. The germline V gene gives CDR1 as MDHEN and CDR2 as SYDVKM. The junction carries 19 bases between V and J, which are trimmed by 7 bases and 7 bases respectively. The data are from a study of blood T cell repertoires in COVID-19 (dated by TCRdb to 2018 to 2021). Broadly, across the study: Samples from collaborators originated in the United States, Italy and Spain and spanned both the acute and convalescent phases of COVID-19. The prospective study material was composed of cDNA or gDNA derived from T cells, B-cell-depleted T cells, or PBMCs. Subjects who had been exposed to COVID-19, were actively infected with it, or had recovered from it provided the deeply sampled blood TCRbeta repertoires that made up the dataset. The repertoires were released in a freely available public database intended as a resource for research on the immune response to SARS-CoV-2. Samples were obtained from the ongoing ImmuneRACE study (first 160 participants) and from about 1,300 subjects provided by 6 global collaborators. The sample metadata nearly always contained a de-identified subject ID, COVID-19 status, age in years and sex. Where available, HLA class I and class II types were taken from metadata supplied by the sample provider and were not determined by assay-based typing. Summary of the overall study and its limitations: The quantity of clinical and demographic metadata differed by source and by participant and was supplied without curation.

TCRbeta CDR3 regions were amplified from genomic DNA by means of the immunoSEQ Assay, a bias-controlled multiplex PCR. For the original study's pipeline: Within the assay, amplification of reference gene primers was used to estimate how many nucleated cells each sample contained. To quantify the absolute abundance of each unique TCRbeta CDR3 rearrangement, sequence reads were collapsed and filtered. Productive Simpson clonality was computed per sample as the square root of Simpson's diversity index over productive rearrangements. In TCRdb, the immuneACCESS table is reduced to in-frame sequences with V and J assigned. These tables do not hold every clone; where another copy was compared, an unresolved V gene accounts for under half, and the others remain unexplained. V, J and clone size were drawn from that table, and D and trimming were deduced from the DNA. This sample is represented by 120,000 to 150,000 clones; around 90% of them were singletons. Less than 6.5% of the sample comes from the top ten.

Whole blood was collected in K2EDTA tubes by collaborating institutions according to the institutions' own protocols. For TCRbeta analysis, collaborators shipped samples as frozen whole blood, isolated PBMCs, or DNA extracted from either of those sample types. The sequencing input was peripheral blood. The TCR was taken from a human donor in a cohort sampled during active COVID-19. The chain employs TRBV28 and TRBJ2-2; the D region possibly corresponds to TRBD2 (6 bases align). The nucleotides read TGTGCCAGCACCTTAGGCGGGGTTTTTGTCGGGGAGCTGTTTTTT. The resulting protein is CASTLGGVFVGELFF.